This entry lists 32 T cell receptor beta chains sequenced from one sample in a study of blood T cell repertoires in COVID-19. The assay was immunoSEQ multiplex PCR, and TCRdb's table has in-frame clones only and misses some. This table has over 250,000 clones, approximately 88% appearing once. The source material was peripheral blood. All receptors derive from a woman in her sixties or seventies with COVID-19, enrolled during active disease.

The chain combines TRBV6-2 or TRBV6-3 with TRBJ2-1, with D perhaps TRBD2 (5 bases). Germline V gives CDR1 MNHEY, CDR2 SVGEGT. The CDR3 is 13 amino acids. Trimming took off 4 bases at V and 7 bases at J, with 11 bases between the two ends. CDR3 in DNA: TGTGCCAGCAGTTTAATCCCGGGGAATGAGCAGTTCTTC. Protein sequence: CASSLIPGNEQFF.

The table lists this clone with a count of one. This rearrangement joins TRBV18 to TRBJ1-5, with TRBD1 matching 8 bases. The germline gives CDR1 KGHSH, CDR2 LQKENI. This CDR3 has 15 amino acids. The ends lost 4 bases at V and 4 bases at J; junction bases unmatched: 6. The CDR3 sequence: CASSRGQGGNQPQHF. CDR3 nucleotides: TGTGCCAGCTCACGCGGACAGGGTGGAAATCAGCCCCAGCATTTT.

The chain joins TRBV27 to TRBJ2-7; 8 nucleotides line up with TRBD2. Per the germline V gene, CDR1 is MNHEY and CDR2 is SMNVEV (reference sequence). V was pared by 3 bases and J by 7 bases, with 8 bases of the junction left unmatched. This CDR3 is built from 14 residues. The CDR3 loop is CASSFQGLAGEQYF. CDR3 bases: TGTGCCAGCAGTTTTCAAGGGCTAGCGGGTGAGCAGTACTTC.

Only a few counts were recorded for this clone. V gene TRBV28 combines with J gene TRBJ2-7, with unresolved D. Germline CDR1 reads MDHEN; CDR2 reads SYDVKM. The CDR3 loop spans 14 amino acids. The V end lost 3 bases, the J end lost 5 bases, and 14 bases lay between the germline ends. CDR3 region: CASSFLTGPNEQYF. The CDR3 DNA reads TGTGCCAGCAGTTTTCTGACGGGTCCCAACGAGCAGTACTTC.

The CDR3 DNA reads as TGTGCCAGCAGTCTCGGGACAGGGCAGTACAATGAGCAGTTCTTC. The encoded protein is CASSLGTGQYNEQFF. The chain joins TRBV27 to TRBJ2-1, with 9 bases lining up with TRBD1. Trimming took 5 bases from V and 4 from J; bases not matched to a gene: 6. Germline V gene sequence: CDR1 MNHEY, CDR2 SMNVEV (reference sequence). This CDR3 comprises 15 residues.

The rearrangement links TRBV10-3 to TRBJ1-5; 7 nucleotides agree with TRBD1. V shed 0 bases and J 2 bases; nucleotides not matched to a gene: 4. This CDR3 is built from 16 residues. Germline CDR1 reads ENHRY; CDR2 reads SYGVKD. Written as DNA, the CDR3 is TGTGCCATCAGTGAGTCGACAGGGTTTGGCAATCAGCCCCAGCATTTT. It translates to CAISESTGFGNQPQHF.

This rearrangement joins TRBV6-5 to TRBJ2-1, with 7 bases that match TRBD2. The CDR3 covers 15 residues. Trimming cost V 6 bases and J 4 bases; bases outside gene matches: 9. Looked up from germline, CDR1 is MNHEY and CDR2 is SVGAGI. The CDR3 DNA is TGTGCCAGCAGAGTTCTAGCGGACACGTACAATGAGCAGTTCTTC. Amino acid sequence: CASRVLADTYNEQFF.

The chain employs TRBV24-1 and TRBJ2-3; TRBD1 agrees at 12 bases. J was trimmed by 2 bases and V by 4 bases; bases with no gene match: 6. CDR1 and CDR2 from the germline V gene are KGHDR and SFDVKD. The CDR3 length is 17 residues. The CDR3 bases are TGTGCCACCAGTGACAGGGGGACAGGGGGCTTCACAGATACGCAGTATTTT. This translates into CATSDRGTGGFTDTQYF.

This clone was picked up one time. The chain uses TRBV6-5 and TRBJ2-7; D is possibly TRBD2 (5 bases). The germline V gene has CDR1 MNHEY and CDR2 SVGAGI. Deletions cut 5 bases from V and 3 bases from J, with 8 bases between. The CDR3 runs to 12 residues. The CDR3 DNA is TGTGCCAGCAGTCGGACTTACTACGAGCAGTACTTC. Translation gives CASSRTYYEQYF.

This sequence joins TRBV28 and TRBJ2-3; D gene ambiguous. Trimming removed 4 bases from V and 7 bases from J, with 12 bases in between. Per germline, CDR1 MDHEN and CDR2 SYDVKM. The CDR3 extends over 13 amino acids. The CDR3, as DNA: TGTGCCAGCAGTTCACTAATGAGGAATACGCAGTATTTT. This translates into CASSSLMRNTQYF. Supplemented by reference TRBV28 and TRBJ2-3, the full variable domain reads DVKVTQSSRYLVKRTGEKVFLECVQDMDHENMFWYRQDPGLGLRLIYFSYDVKMKEKGDIPEGYSVSREKKERFSLILESASTNQTSMYLCASSSLMRNTQYFGPGTRLTVL.

This clone has a single count. This chain links TRBV7-2 with TRBJ1-2; 7 bases map to TRBD1. The V segment lost 5 bases and the J segment 1 base; nucleotides outside the gene matches: 7. The CDR3 runs to 15 residues. Germline V CDR1 and CDR2: SGHTA, FQGNSA. CDR3 DNA: TGTGCCAGCAGCCAACGGGACAGCCGTAACTATGGCTACACCTTC. Its protein product is CASSQRDSRNYGYTF.

This clone was seen a few times. The V gene is TRBV5-1, the J gene TRBJ2-7; D is perhaps TRBD1 (6 bases). The length of the CDR3 is 14 residues. The germline V gene has CDR1 SGHRS and CDR2 YFSETQ. With 3 bases removed from V and 5 bases from J, the gap between germline ends came to 15 bases. For the CDR3, the DNA is TGCGCCAGCAGCTCGGGACAAGGATTCAACGAGCAGTACTTC. This gives the protein CASSSGQGFNEQYF.

The V gene is TRBV14, the J gene TRBJ2-3, with a tentative D call TRBD2 (6 bases). V was clipped by 5 bases and J by 6 bases, with 18 bases between them. Germline loops: CDR1 SGHDN, CDR2 FVKESK. The CDR3 has 15 residues. CDR3 in DNA: TGTGCCAGCAGCAAAGGGACTTTGACCAGGGATACGCAGTATTTT. Translated: CASSKGTLTRDTQYF.

The chain is built from TRBV11-2 and TRBJ1-1; TRBD1 is a possible D gene (5 bases). In germline, CDR1 is SGHAT, CDR2 FQNNGV. This CDR3 is built from 13 residues. V gave up 2 bases and J gave up 5 bases, with 9 bases separating them. The CDR3 sequence is CASSLSQGTEAFF. The CDR3 DNA follows: TGTGCCAGCAGCTTATCTCAGGGAACTGAAGCTTTCTTT.

The rearrangement uses TRBV19 and TRBJ2-7; TRBD1 aligns across 8 bases. This CDR3 region has 14 residues. The V and J ends lost 6 bases and 5 bases, in that order; junction bases with no gene match: 9. In germline, CDR1 is LNHDA, CDR2 SQIVND (reference sequence). CDR3 protein: CASSQQGGWDEQYF. In DNA form, the CDR3 reads TGTGCCAGTAGCCAACAGGGGGGTTGGGACGAGCAGTACTTC.

The V gene is TRBV5-4, the J gene TRBJ2-7, with a possible D match to TRBD1 (6 bases). The CDR3 has 13 amino acids. The V gene's germline CDR1 is SGHNT and CDR2 YYREEE (reference sequence). Trimming stripped 1 base from V and 4 bases from J, with 9 bases between. As DNA, the CDR3 is TGTGCCAGCAGCTTGACACAGGGTTACGAGCAGTACTTC. Translation gives CASSLTQGYEQYF.

V gene TRBV6-1 combines with J gene TRBJ1-5; D may be TRBD1 (6 bases). This CDR3 comprises 21 residues. Trimming pared 4 bases from V and 0 bases from J, leaving 28 bases between. Germline-derived CDR1 and CDR2 are MNHNS and SASEGT. CDR3 sequence (DNA): TGTGCCAGCAGTGGAGCCAGAGGTAGGACAGCGACCCCATATAGCAATCAGCCCCAGCATTTT. It yields the protein CASSGARGRTATPYSNQPQHF.

The chain recombines TRBV28 with TRBJ1-4, with 9 bases aligning to TRBD1. Germline V lookup: CDR1 MDHEN, CDR2 SYDVKM. The junction had 4 bases not matched to a gene; V was cut back by 3 bases and J by 5 bases. This CDR3 has 15 residues. DNA for the CDR3: TGTGCCAGCAGTTTTGGGGGACAGGGAAATGAAAAACTGTTTTTT. It specifies CASSFGGQGNEKLFF.

J is TRBJ2-2 and V is TRBV24-1, with 7 positions matching TRBD1. The CDR3 contains 14 residues. The V segment lost 3 bases and the J segment 7 bases; nucleotides outside the gene matches: 4. In germline, CDR1 is KGHDR, CDR2 SFDVKD. CDR3 sequence reads: CATSDGQVGGELFF. The CDR3 DNA follows: TGTGCCACCAGTGATGGACAGGTGGGCGGGGAGCTGTTTTTT.

The chain combines TRBV11-3 with TRBJ2-7; 10 bases are a match to TRBD2. Trimming cost V 4 bases and J 3 bases; bases outside gene matches: 3. CDR1 is SGHNT and CDR2 is YENEEA in the germline V gene. The CDR3 runs to 14 residues. The CDR3 sequence is CASSWTSGIYEQYF. The CDR3 nucleotides are TGTGCCAGCAGCTGGACTAGCGGAATCTACGAGCAGTACTTC. Drawing the rest from reference TRBV11-3 and TRBJ2-7, the complete variable domain is EAGVVQSPRYKIIEKKQPVAFWCNPISGHNTLYWYLQNLGQGPELLIRYENEEAVDDSQLPKDRFSAERLKGVDSTLKIQPAELGDSAVYLCASSWTSGIYEQYFGPGTRLTVT.

The chain combines TRBV7-2 with TRBJ2-7; 7 bases align to TRBD1. Germline lookup yields CDR1 SGHTA and CDR2 FQGNSA. There are 15 residues in the CDR3. The V gene end was trimmed by 6 bases and the J gene end by 0 bases; junction bases not matched to a gene: 8. The chain's CDR3 is CASRGLTGTSYEQYF. In DNA form, the CDR3 reads TGTGCCAGCAGGGGGTTGACAGGGACCTCCTACGAGCAGTACTTC.

The chain has TRBV28 and TRBJ2-7, with 10 nucleotides matching TRBD2. V gave up 7 bases and J gave up 4 bases; unmatched junction bases: 16. Germline values: CDR1 MDHEN, CDR2 SYDVKM. The CDR3 is made up of 17 amino acids. Here the CDR3 reads CASMKVGSGRAGYEQYF. The CDR3 DNA is TGTGCCAGCATGAAGGTTGGGAGCGGGAGGGCCGGATACGAGCAGTACTTC. The full variable domain, its missing parts supplied by reference TRBV28 and TRBJ2-7, is DVKVTQSSRYLVKRTGEKVFLECVQDMDHENMFWYRQDPGLGLRLIYFSYDVKMKEKGDIPEGYSVSREKKERFSLILESASTNQTSMYLCASMKVGSGRAGYEQYFGPGTRLTVT.

This chain uses TRBV19 with TRBJ1-1, with D hard to call. CDR1 is LNHDA, CDR2 SQIVND, per germline (reference sequence). V was cut by 4 bases and J by 0 bases, with 6 bases left in between. There are 13 residues in the CDR3. The DNA for the CDR3 is TGTGCCAGTAGTAAGCAGGTGAACACTGAAGCTTTCTTT. Protein: CASSKQVNTEAFF.

The rearrangement links TRBV5-8 to TRBJ2-7; 7 bases agree with TRBD1. The V and J ends lost 3 bases and 3 bases, in that order; junction bases with no gene match: 3. Germline V gene data show CDR1 as SGHTS and CDR2 as YDEGEE. The CDR3 has 13 amino acids. CDR3 region: CASSYDRVYEQYF. CDR3 DNA: TGTGCCAGCAGCTACGACAGGGTCTACGAGCAGTACTTC.

This chain uses TRBV28 with TRBJ1-2; TRBD1 aligns across 9 bases. The CDR3 extends over 14 amino acids. V dropped 6 bases and J dropped 3; count of bases not matched to a gene: 5. CDR1 and CDR2 (germline): MDHEN, SYDVKM. The CDR3: CASRGTGNHYGYTF. In DNA, the CDR3 is TGTGCCAGCAGAGGGACAGGGAATCACTATGGCTACACCTTC.

The V gene is TRBV3-1 (or the pseudogene TRBV3-2), the J gene TRBJ1-2; 7 bases fit TRBD1. CDR1 is LGHDT, CDR2 YNNKEL, per germline (reference sequence). This CDR3 has 15 residues. V was clipped by 0 bases and J by 8 bases; unmatched bases: 9. The chain's CDR3 is CASSQDLRGGKGYTF. CDR3 nucleotides: TGTGCCAGCAGCCAAGATCTTAGAGGGGGCAAGGGCTACACCTTC.

The rearrangement links TRBV5-1 to TRBJ1-5; D perhaps matches TRBD1 (5 bases). Germline assignment: CDR1 SGHRS and CDR2 YFSETQ. CDR3 size: 15 residues. Trimming removed 7 bases from V and 3 bases from J, with 17 bases in between. CDR3: CASRRSGGDNQPQHF. Written as DNA, the CDR3 is TGCGCCAGCCGTCGATCGGGGGGTGACAATCAGCCCCAGCATTTT.

This chain links TRBV7-3 with TRBJ1-6; 10 positions match TRBD1. Germline values: CDR1 SGHTA, CDR2 FQGTGA. The CDR3 totals 15 residues. Germline trimming cut 1 base from V and 8 bases from J; bases unmatched to any gene: 2. The CDR3 bases are TGTGCCAGCAGCTTAATTGGGACAGGGGATTCACCCCTCCACTTT. Its translation is CASSLIGTGDSPLHF.

The chain links TRBV18 to TRBJ1-6, with unresolved D. This CDR3 contains 17 residues. V lost 2 bases to trimming and J lost 6 bases, with 17 bases between them. In germline, CDR1 is KGHSH, CDR2 LQKENI. Here the CDR3 DNA reads TGTGCCAGCTCACCATTGGGGAGAGGTCCCGCTAATTCACCCCTCCACTTT. This sequence encodes CASSPLGRGPANSPLHF.

Here the CDR3 DNA reads TGTGCCAGCAGTTTATATGCCGGGTCCTACGAGCAGTACTTC. Encoded protein: CASSLYAGSYEQYF. This chain uses TRBV28 with TRBJ2-7; no reliable D call. Trimming stripped 1 base from V and 1 base from J, with 8 bases between. The germline V gene has CDR1 MDHEN and CDR2 SYDVKM. CDR3 length equals 14 residues.

The chain uses TRBV5-4 and TRBJ2-7; 7 bases align to TRBD2. Germline-derived CDR1 and CDR2 are SGHNT and YYREEE (reference sequence). The CDR3 has 14 residues. With 0 bases clipped from V and 6 bases from J, the junction kept 6 bases outside the gene matches. CDR3 loop: CASSLEAGASEQYF. The CDR3 DNA reads TGTGCCAGCAGCTTGGAGGCGGGAGCCTCCGAGCAGTACTTC. Full variable domain (missing parts from reference TRBV5-4 and TRBJ2-7): ETGVTQSPTHLIKTRGQQVTLRCSSQSGHNTVSWYQQALGQGPQFIFQYYREEENGRGNFPPRFSGLQFPNYSSELNVNALELDDSALYLCASSLEAGASEQYFGPGTRLTVT.

The V gene is TRBV12-3 or TRBV12-4, the J gene TRBJ2-1; 9 positions match TRBD2. The CDR3 has 13 amino acids. After removal of 5 bases from V and 14 bases from J, the junction contained 10 bases not matched to a gene. The CDR3 DNA is TGTGCCAGCAGTCCCGTCGGCGGGAGGGAAAAGTTCTTC. Its translation is CASSPVGGREKFF.